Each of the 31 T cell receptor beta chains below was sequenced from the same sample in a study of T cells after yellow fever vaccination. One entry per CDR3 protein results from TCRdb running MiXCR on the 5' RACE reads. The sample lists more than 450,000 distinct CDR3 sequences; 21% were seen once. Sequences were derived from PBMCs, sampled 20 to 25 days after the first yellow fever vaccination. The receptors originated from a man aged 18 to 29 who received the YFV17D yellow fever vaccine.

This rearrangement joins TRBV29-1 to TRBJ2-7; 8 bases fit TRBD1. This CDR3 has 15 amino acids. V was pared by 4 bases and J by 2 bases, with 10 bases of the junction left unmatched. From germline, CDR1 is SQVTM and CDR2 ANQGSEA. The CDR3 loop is CSVVQGEVWAYEQYF. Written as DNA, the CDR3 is TGCAGCGTTGTACAGGGGGAGGTCTGGGCCTACGAGCAGTACTTC.

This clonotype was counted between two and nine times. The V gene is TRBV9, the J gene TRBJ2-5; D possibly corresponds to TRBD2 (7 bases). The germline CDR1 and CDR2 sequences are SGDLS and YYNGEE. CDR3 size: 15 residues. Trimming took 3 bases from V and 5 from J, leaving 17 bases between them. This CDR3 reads CASSAMGGAEETQYF. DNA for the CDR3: TGTGCCAGCAGCGCTATGGGGGGGGCGGAGGAGACCCAGTACTTC.

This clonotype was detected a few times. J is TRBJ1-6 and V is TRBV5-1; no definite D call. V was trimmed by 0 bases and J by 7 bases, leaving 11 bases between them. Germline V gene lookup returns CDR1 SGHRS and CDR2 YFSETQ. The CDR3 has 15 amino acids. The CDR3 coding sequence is TGCGCCAGCAGCTTGGAAGGTGGATGGAATTCACCCCTCCACTTT. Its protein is CASSLEGGWNSPLHF.

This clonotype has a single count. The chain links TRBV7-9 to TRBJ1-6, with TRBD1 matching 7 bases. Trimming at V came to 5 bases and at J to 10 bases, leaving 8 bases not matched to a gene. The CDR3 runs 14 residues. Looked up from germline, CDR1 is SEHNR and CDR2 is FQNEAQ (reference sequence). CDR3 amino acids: CASSPQGGGSPLHF. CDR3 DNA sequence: TGTGCCAGCAGCCCCCAGGGGGGGGGATCACCCCTCCACTTT.

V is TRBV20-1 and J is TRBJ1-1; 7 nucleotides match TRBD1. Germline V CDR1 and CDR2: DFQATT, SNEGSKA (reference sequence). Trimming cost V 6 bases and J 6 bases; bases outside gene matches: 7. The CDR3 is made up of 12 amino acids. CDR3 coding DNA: TGCAGTGCCAGGGGGAGCGGCGCTGAAGCTTTCTTT. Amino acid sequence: CSARGSGAEAFF.

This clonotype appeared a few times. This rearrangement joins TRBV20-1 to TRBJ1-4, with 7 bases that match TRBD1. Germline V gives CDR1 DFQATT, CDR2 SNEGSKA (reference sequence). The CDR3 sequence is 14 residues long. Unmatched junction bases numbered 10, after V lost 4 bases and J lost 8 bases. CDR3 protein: CSATGGGVGEKLFF. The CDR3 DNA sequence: TGCAGTGCTACAGGGGGAGGCGTAGGCGAAAAACTGTTTTTT.

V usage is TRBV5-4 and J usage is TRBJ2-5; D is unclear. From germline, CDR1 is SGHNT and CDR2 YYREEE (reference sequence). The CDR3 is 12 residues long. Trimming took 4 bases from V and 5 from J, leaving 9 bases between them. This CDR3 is CASSHDTETQYF. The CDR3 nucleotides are TGTGCCAGCAGCCACGATACCGAGACCCAGTACTTC. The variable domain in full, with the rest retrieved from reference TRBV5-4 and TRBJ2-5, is ETGVTQSPTHLIKTRGQQVTLRCSSQSGHNTVSWYQQALGQGPQFIFQYYREEENGRGNFPPRFSGLQFPNYSSELNVNALELDDSALYLCASSHDTETQYFGPGTRLLVL.

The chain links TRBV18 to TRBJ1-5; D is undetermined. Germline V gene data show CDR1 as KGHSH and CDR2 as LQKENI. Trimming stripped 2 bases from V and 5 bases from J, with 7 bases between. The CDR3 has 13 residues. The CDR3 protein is CASSPVPYQPQHF. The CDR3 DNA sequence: TGTGCCAGCTCACCAGTGCCATATCAGCCCCAGCATTTT.

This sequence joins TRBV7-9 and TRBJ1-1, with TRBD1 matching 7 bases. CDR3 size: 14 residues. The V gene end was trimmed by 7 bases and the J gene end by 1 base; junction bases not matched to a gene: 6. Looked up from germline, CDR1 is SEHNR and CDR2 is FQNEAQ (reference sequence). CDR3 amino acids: CASIPTGRNTEAFF. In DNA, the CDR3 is TGTGCCAGCATCCCGACAGGGAGGAACACTGAAGCTTTCTTT.

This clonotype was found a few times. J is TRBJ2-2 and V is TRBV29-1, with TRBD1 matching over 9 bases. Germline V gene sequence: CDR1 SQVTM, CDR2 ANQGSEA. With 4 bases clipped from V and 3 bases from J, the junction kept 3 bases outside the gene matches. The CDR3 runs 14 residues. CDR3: CSVAWDRDTGELFF. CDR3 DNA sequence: TGCAGCGTTGCGTGGGACAGGGACACCGGGGAGCTGTTTTTT.

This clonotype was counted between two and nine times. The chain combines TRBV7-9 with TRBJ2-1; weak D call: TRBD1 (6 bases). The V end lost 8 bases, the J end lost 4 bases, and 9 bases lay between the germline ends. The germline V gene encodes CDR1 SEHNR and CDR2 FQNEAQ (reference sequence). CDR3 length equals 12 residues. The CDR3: CASGGNYNEQFF. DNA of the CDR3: TGTGCCAGCGGGGGCAATTACAATGAGCAGTTCTTC.

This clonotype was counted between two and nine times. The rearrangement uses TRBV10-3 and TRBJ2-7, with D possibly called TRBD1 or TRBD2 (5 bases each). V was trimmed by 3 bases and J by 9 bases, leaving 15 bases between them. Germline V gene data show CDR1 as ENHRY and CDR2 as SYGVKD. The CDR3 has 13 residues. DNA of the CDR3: TGTGCCATCAGTGATGGGGCGGGTTTTGGGCAGTACGTC. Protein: CAISDGAGFGQYV.

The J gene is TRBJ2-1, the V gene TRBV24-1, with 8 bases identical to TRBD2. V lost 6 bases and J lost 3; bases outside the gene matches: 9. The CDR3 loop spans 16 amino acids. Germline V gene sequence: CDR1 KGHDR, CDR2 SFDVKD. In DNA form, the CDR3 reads TGTGCCACCAGTTTGCGGGGGGCCGAATTCTACAATGAGCAGTTCTTC. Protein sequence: CATSLRGAEFYNEQFF.

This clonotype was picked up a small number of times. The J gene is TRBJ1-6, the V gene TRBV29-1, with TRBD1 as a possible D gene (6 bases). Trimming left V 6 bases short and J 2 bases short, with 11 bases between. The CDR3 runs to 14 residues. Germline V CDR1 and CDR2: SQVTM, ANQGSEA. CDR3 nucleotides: TGCAGCGTCCGGGACACCGCCTATAATTCACCCCTCCACTTT. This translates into CSVRDTAYNSPLHF.

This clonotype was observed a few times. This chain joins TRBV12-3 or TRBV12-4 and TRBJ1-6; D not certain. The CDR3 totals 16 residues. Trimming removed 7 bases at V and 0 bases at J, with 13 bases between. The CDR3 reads CASTYDRSSYNSPLHF. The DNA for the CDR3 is TGTGCCAGCACCTACGACCGGAGCTCCTATAATTCACCCCTCCACTTT.

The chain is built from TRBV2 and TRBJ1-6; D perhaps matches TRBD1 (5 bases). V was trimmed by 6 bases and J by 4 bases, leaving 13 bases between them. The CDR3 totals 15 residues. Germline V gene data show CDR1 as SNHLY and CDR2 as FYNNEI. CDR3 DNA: TGTGCCAGCAGACCCGGGACTGAATATAATTCACCCCTCCACTTT. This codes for CASRPGTEYNSPLHF. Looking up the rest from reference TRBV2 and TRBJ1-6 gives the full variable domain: EPEVTQTPSHQVTQMGQEVILRCVPISNHLYFYWYRQILGQKVEFLVSFYNNEISEKSEIFDDQFSVERPDGSNFTLKIRSTKLEDSAMYFCASRPGTEYNSPLHFGNGTRLTVT.

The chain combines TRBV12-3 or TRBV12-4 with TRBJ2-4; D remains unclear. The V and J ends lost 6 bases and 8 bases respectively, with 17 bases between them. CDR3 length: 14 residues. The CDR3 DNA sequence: TGTGCCAGCAGCCCCCCCATGGCAGGTGACATTCAGTACTTC. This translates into CASSPPMAGDIQYF.

This chain's CDR3 is CASSLGQGEGQPQHF. The DNA of the CDR3 is TGCGCCAGCAGCCTCGGACAGGGGGAAGGTCAGCCCCAGCATTTT. The chain joins TRBV4-1 to TRBJ1-5; TRBD1 matches at 10 bases. This CDR3 is 15 amino acids long. J lost 6 bases, V lost 4 bases, and 6 bases had no gene match. Germline-derived CDR1 and CDR2 are MGHRA and YSYEKL.

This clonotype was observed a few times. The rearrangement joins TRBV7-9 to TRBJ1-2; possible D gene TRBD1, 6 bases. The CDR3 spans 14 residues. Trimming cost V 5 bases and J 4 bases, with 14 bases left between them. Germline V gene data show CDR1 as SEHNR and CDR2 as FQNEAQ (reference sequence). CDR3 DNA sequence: TGTGCCAGCAGCCTTACAACAGGGCTCTATGGCTACACCTTC. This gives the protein CASSLTTGLYGYTF.

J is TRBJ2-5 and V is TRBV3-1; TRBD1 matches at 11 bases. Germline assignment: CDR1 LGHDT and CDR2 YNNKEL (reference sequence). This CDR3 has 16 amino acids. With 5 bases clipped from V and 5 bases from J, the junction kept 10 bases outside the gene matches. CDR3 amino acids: CASSGTGQGELETQYF. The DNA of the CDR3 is TGTGCCAGCAGCGGGACGGGACAGGGGGAATTGGAGACCCAGTACTTC.

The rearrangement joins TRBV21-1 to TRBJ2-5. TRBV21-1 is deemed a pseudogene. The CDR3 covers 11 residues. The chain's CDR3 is CASSWVCFQYF. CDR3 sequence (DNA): TGTGCCAGCAGCTGGGTGTGCTTCCAGTACTTC.

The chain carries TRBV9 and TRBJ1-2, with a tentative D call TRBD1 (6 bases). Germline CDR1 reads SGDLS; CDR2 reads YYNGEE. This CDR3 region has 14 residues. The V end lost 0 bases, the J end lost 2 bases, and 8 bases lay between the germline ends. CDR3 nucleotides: TGTGCCAGCAGCGTAGGGACAGCAAACTATGGCTACACCTTC. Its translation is CASSVGTANYGYTF.

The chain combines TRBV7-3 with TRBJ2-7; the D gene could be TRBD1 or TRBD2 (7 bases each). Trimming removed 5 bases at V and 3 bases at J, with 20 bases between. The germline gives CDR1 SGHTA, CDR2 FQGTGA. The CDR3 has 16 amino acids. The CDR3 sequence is CASSNPQGQRGYEQYF. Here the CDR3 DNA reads TGTGCCAGCAGCAACCCCCAGGGACAGCGGGGCTACGAGCAGTACTTC. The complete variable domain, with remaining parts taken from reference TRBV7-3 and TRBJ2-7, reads GAGVSQTPSNKVTEKGKYVELRCDPISGHTALYWYRQSLGQGPEFLIYFQGTGAADDSGLPNDRFFAVRPEGSVSTLKIQRTERGDSAVYLCASSNPQGQRGYEQYFGPGTRLTVT.

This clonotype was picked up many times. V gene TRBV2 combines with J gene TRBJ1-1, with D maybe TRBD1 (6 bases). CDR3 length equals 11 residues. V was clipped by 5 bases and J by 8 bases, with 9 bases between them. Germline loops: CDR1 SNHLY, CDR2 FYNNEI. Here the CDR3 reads CASSYDREAFF. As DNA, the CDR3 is TGTGCCAGCAGTTACGACAGGGAAGCTTTCTTT.

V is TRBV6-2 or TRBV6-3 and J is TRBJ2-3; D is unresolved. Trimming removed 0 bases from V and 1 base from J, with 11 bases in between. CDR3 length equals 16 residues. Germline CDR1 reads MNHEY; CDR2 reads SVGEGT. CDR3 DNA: TGTGCCAGCAGTTACTCTGACTCTACTCGCACAGATACGCAGTATTTT. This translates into CASSYSDSTRTDTQYF.

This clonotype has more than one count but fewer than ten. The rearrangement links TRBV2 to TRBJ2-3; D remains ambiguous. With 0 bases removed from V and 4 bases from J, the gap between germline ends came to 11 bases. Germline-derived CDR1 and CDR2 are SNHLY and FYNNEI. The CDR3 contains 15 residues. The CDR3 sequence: CASSEAGIRADTQYF. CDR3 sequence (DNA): TGTGCCAGCAGTGAAGCGGGGATCCGCGCAGATACGCAGTATTTT.

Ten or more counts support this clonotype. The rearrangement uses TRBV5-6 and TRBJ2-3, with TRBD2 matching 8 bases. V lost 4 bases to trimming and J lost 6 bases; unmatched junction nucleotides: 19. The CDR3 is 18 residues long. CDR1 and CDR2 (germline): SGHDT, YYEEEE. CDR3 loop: CASSITPGRGVSEDTQYF. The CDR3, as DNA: TGTGCCAGCAGCATCACTCCCGGGCGGGGGGTATCTGAGGATACGCAGTATTTT.

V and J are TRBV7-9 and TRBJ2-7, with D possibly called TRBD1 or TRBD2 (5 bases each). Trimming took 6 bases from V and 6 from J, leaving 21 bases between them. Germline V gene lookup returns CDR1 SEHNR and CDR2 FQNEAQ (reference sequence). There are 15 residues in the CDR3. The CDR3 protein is CASRDRDALRGEQYF. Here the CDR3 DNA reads TGTGCCAGCAGGGACCGGGACGCCCTCCGGGGCGAGCAGTACTTC.

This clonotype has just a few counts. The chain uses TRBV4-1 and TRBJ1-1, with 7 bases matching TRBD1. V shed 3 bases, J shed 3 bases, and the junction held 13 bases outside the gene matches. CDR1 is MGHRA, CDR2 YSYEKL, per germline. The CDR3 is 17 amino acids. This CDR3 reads CASSQDTGAASDTEAFF. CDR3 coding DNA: TGCGCCAGCAGCCAGGATACAGGGGCCGCGTCGGACACTGAAGCTTTCTTT.

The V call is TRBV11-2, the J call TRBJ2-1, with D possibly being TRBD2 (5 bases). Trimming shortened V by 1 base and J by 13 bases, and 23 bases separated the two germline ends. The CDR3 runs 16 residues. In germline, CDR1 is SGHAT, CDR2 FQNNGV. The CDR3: CASSLVPRVHPAGQFF. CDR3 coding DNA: TGTGCCAGCAGCTTAGTTCCCCGTGTGCACCCCGCGGGTCAGTTCTTC.

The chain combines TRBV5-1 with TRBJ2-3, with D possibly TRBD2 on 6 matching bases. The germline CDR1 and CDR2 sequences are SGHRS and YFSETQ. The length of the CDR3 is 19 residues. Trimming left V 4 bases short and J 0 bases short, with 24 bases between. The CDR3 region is CASSPEGAPQGSSTDTQYF. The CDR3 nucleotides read TGCGCCAGCAGCCCGGAGGGAGCACCCCAAGGGTCTAGCACAGATACGCAGTATTTT.